This T cell receptor beta chain stems from a study of post-analysis software for immune sequencing data. Whole-study results and caveats: In multiple sclerosis, normalized Chao1 diversity was significantly below that of controls. Among about 5 TRBV segments more frequent in patients than controls were TRBV5-6, TRBV5-1 and TRBV20-1. Batch-mates among the samples co-clustered strongly by F measure.

In the case of this clonotype: Its specificity is not known.

There are 14 residues in the CDR3. Tagging with unique molecular identifiers was a feature of the TCR beta cDNA libraries. Starting from about 0.98 to 11 million T cells, the study yielded about 540,000 cDNA molecules. Using its own MiXCR run on the PCR reads, TCRdb lists one record per CDR3 protein. This table has approximately 730,000 distinct CDR3 sequences, approximately 30% appearing once. This TCR derives from a girl under 18 with multiple sclerosis. The source material was blood. This chain connects TRBV12-3 or TRBV12-4 to TRBJ2-1; 9 bases align to TRBD2. TRBJ2-7 explains the end of the DNA better; the J call may be wrong. CDR3 residues: CASSFSSGSNEQYF. The CDR3 DNA reads TGTGCCAGCAGTTTTAGTAGCGGGAGCAATGAGCAGTACTTC.